Sequencing of this TCR beta chain was carried out in a study of metastatic and nonmetastatic thyroid tumors. This CDR3 is built from 16 residues. Trimming shortened V by 10 bases and J by 1 base, and 21 bases separated the two germline ends. Germline values: CDR1 MNHEY, CDR2 SMNVEV (reference sequence). In the original workflow: A classifier for distant metastasis in papillary thyroid cancer was constructed using CDR3 differences observed across clinicopathological groups. With MiXCR, TCRdb called clones anew from the PCR reads. TCRdb, rather than the study authors, made the V and J calls. Altogether about 8,400 clones are present, 44% being singletons, with the ten largest covering about a third. The entire patient cohort was treatment-naive prior to thyroid surgery.

The origin of this receptor is a male donor with papillary thyroid cancer or a benign thyroid nodule (not recorded which). Some clones in this sample may be carry-over from other donors' samples. This chain links TRBV27 with TRBJ2-3, with D tentatively TRBD1 or TRBD2 (5 bases each). The material sequenced was tumor tissue. CDR3 in amino acids: CAIKRIGAGRTDTQYF. The CDR3 nucleotides are TGTGCCATCAAACGGATTGGGGCGGGCCGCACAGATACGCAGTATTTT.